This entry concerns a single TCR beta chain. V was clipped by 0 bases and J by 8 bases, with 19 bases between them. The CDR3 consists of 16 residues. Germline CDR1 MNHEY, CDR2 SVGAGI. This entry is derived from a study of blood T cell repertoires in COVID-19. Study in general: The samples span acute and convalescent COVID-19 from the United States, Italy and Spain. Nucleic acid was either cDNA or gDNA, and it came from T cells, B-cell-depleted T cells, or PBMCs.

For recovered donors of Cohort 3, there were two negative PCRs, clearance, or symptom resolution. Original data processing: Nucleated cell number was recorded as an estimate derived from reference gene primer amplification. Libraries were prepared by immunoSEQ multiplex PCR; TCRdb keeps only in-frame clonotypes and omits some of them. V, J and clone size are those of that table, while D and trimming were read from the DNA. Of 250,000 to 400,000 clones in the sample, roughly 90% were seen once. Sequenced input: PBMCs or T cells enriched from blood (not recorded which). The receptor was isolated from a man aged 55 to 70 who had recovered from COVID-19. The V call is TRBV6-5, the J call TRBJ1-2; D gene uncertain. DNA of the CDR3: TGTGCCAGCAGTTACTCGGTTCGGGCGACGGCGGGGGGCTACACCTTC. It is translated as CASSYSVRATAGGYTF.